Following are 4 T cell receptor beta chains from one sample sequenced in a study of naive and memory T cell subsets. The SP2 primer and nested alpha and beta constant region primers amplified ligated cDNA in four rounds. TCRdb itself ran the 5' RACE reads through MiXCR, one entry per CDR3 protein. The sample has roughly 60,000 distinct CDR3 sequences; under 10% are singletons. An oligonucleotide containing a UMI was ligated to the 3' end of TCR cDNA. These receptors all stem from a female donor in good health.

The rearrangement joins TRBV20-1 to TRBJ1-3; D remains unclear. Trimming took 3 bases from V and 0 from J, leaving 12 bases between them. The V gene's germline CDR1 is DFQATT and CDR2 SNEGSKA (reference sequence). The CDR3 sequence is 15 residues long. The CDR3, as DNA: TGCAGTGCTAGTTCGGTCGGGAGCTCTGGAAACACCATATATTTT. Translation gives CSASSVGSSGNTIYF.

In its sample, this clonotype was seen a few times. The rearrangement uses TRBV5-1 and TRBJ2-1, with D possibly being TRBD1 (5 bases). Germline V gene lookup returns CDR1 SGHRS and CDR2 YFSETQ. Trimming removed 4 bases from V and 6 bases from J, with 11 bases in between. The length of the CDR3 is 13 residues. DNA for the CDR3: TGCGCCAGCAGCCTCGCAGGGTCCAATGAGCAGTTCTTC. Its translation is CASSLAGSNEQFF.

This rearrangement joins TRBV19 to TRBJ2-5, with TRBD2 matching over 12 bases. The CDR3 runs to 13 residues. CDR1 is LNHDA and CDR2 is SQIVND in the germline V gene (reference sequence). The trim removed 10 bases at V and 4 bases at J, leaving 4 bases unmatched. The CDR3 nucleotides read TGTGCCACCACGACTAGCGGGAGAGAGACCCAGTACTTC. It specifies CATTTSGRETQYF. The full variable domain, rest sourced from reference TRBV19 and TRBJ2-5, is DGGITQSPKYLFRKEGQNVTLSCEQNLNHDAMYWYRQDPGQGLRLIYYSQIVNDFQKGDIAEGYSVSREKKESFPLTVTSAQKNPTAFYLCATTTSGRETQYFGPGTRLLVL.

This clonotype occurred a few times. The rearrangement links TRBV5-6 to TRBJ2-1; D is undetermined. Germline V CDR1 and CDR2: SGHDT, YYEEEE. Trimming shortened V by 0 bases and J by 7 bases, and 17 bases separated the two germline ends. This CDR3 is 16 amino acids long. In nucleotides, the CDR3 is TGTGCCAGCAGCTTGGTCGGTCGGATGGGAAAAAATGAGCAGTTCTTC. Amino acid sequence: CASSLVGRMGKNEQFF.